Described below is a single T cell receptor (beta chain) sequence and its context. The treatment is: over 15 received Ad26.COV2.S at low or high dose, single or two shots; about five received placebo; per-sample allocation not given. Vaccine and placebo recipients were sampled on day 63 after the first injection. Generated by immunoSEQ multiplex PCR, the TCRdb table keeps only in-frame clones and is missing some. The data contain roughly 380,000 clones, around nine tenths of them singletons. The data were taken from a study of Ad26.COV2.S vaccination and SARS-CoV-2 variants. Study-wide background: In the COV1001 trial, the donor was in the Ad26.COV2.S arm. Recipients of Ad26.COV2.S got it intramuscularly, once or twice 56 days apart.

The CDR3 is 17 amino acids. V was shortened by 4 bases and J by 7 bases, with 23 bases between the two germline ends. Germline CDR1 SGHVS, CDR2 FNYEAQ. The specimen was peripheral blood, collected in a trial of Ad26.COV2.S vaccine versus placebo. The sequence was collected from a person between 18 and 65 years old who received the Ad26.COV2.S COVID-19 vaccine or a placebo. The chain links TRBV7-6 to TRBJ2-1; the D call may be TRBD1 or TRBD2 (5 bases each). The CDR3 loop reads CASSSPTGQGRGNEQFF. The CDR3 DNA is TGTGCCAGCAGCTCCCCCACGGGGCAGGGCAGAGGGAATGAGCAGTTCTTC.